This entry concerns a single TCR beta chain. The target antigen is unknown. TCRdb re-called the 5' RACE reads; every CDR3 protein appears as one record, without DNA. There are approximately 170,000 distinct CDR3 sequences in the sample, with 20% to 25% held by the top ten. The record originates from a study of T cells expressing NK-cell markers. At the level of the study: HCMV seropositivity marked seven of the eight sequenced donors; one was seronegative. Overall study results and limits: The same clonotypes also predominated in the CD3+CD56-NKG2C+ fraction of several donors.

Per germline, CDR1 MDHEN and CDR2 SYDVKM. The CDR3 sequence is 15 residues long. The receptor's source is a man aged 18 to 69 in good health. This chain joins TRBV28 and TRBJ2-2; the D call from TCRdb, TRBD1, cannot be confirmed without DNA. The sample comprised blood T cells: a sorted CD56 or NKG2C T cell subset, CD4+ or CD8+ T cells, or bulk PBMC T cells (not recorded which). The chain's CDR3 is CASSVWTGDAGELFF.